The 18 T cell receptor beta chains given below trace back to one sample, sequenced in a study of CD4 T cells in relation to SARS-CoV-2 and coronaviruses. Their antigens are not known. Before the COVID-19 pandemic, during about 2011-2019, CD4+ T cells were taken from unexposed donors. Isolation of CD4+ T cells took place after 10 days in culture. The data were produced by immunoSEQ multiplex PCR, yet TCRdb's version contains in-frame clones alone and is incomplete. The top ten hold roughly a quarter of the sample, which has about 19,000 clones, just over 75% seen once. Material for sequencing was CD4+ T cells from PBMCs, cultured in vitro. These receptors all come from a human donor in good health.

J is TRBJ1-4 and V is TRBV6-1; maybe TRBD1 (5 bases). Germline loops: CDR1 MNHNS, CDR2 SASEGT. The V and J ends lost 2 bases and 8 bases respectively, with 24 bases between them. The CDR3 totals 18 residues. The CDR3 region is CASSEFASGGTGGEKLFF. The CDR3, as DNA: TGTGCCAGCAGTGAATTTGCATCCGGGGGGACGGGCGGAGAAAAACTGTTTTTT.

This chain links TRBV6-2 or TRBV6-3 with TRBJ2-7; 7 bases match TRBD1. Trimming removed 5 bases from V and 9 bases from J; junction bases left unmatched: 19. The germline V gene encodes CDR1 MNHEY and CDR2 SVGEGT. The CDR3 length is 16 residues. The CDR3, as DNA: TGTGCCAGCAGTATTCCAACCGGGACAGTCACTACGAGGCAGTACTTC. Translated: CASSIPTGTVTTRQYF.

This chain joins TRBV6-2 or TRBV6-3 and TRBJ1-1; D may be TRBD1 (5 bases). V lost 5 bases and J lost 6, with 13 bases in between. Germline CDR1 reads MNHEY; CDR2 reads SVGEGT. The CDR3 is made up of 13 amino acids. CDR3 sequence (DNA): TGTGCCAGCAGTAAAACCCTCAGGGCTGAAGCTTTCTTT. Residues: CASSKTLRAEAFF.

The chain combines TRBV6-5 with TRBJ1-2, with 7 bases identical to TRBD1. The CDR3 has 14 amino acids. CDR1 and CDR2 (germline): MNHEY, SVGAGI. V was clipped by 6 bases and J by 7 bases; unmatched bases: 11. In nucleotides, the CDR3 is TGTGCCAGCAGCCCACCGACAGGGAGGTTTGGCTACACCTTC. Translation: CASSPPTGRFGYTF.

This clone was counted between two and nine times. The V and J genes are TRBV5-6 and TRBJ1-1, with D possibly matching TRBD1 (5 bases). Per germline, CDR1 SGHDT and CDR2 YYEEEE. The CDR3 runs to 15 residues. Trimming pared 3 bases from V and 5 bases from J, leaving 17 bases between. As DNA, the CDR3 is TGTGCCAGCAGCTGGCGGCGGCAGGGTGGGACTGAAGCTTTCTTT. Residues: CASSWRRQGGTEAFF.

The chain combines TRBV5-1 with TRBJ1-2; 11 positions agree with TRBD1. The CDR3 totals 17 residues. Germline values: CDR1 SGHRS, CDR2 YFSETQ. Trimming at V came to 2 bases and at J to 6 bases, leaving 12 bases not matched to a gene. The CDR3 coding sequence is TGCGCCAGCAGCTTTGGGGGACAGGGGGGGAATGAGGATGGCTACACCTTC. It encodes CASSFGGQGGNEDGYTF.

The chain is built from TRBV2 and TRBJ1-3; 8 bases are a match to TRBD1. The CDR3 loop spans 13 amino acids. Trimming took 7 bases from V and 4 from J; bases not matched to a gene: 3. Germline V CDR1 and CDR2: SNHLY, FYNNEI. CDR3 nucleotides: TGTGCCAGCACCCAGGGGGCGGGAAACACCATATATTTT. Translating gives CASTQGAGNTIYF. Combining the CDR3 with reference TRBV2 and TRBJ1-3 gives the whole variable domain EPEVTQTPSHQVTQMGQEVILRCVPISNHLYFYWYRQILGQKVEFLVSFYNNEISEKSEIFDDQFSVERPDGSNFTLKIRSTKLEDSAMYFCASTQGAGNTIYFGEGSWLTVV.

V is TRBV29-1 and J is TRBJ2-5; 7 bases are a match to TRBD1. Trimming at V came to 4 bases and at J to 1 base, leaving 3 bases not matched to a gene. Per the germline V gene, CDR1 is SQVTM and CDR2 is ANQGSEA. CDR3 length equals 13 residues. CDR3 DNA sequence: TGCAGCGTTGCCAGACAGGGCCAAGAGACCCAGTACTTC. Translating it yields CSVARQGQETQYF.

This chain joins TRBV7-9 and TRBJ1-2; D ambiguous. From germline, CDR1 is SEHNR and CDR2 FQNEAQ (reference sequence). V lost 3 bases and J 8 bases, leaving 10 bases between the germline ends. The CDR3 consists of 12 residues. The CDR3: CASSFGEDGYTF. In DNA, the CDR3 is TGTGCCAGCAGCTTTGGCGAGGACGGCTACACCTTC.

The J gene is TRBJ1-5, the V gene TRBV4-3; no reliable D call. Germline V gives CDR1 LGHNA, CDR2 YSLEER. The CDR3 runs to 15 residues. Trimming pared 0 bases from V and 4 bases from J, leaving 10 bases between. The CDR3 bases are TGCGCCAGCAGCCAAGAACTCAAATGGAATCAGCCCCAGCATTTT. Translating it yields CASSQELKWNQPQHF.

V gene TRBV6-5 combines with J gene TRBJ2-4; 7 nucleotides align to TRBD1. The CDR3 runs to 12 residues. Per the germline V gene, CDR1 is MNHEY and CDR2 is SVGAGI. V shed 10 bases, J shed 6 bases, and the junction held 6 bases outside the gene matches. The CDR3 is CAIKRDRNIQYF. In DNA, the CDR3 is TGTGCCATCAAACGGGACAGAAACATTCAGTACTTC.

This chain joins TRBV5-1 and TRBJ1-1; D unclear. The CDR3 is made up of 14 amino acids. Germline loops: CDR1 SGHRS, CDR2 YFSETQ. Trimming removed 0 bases at V and 4 bases at J, with 10 bases between. CDR3 bases: TGCGCCAGCAGCTTGGATTCCTTCCCCACTGAAGCTTTCTTT. It encodes CASSLDSFPTEAFF.

This clone was counted once. The rearrangement joins TRBV11-3 to TRBJ2-3; D could derive from TRBD1 or TRBD2 (5 bases each). Germline values: CDR1 SGHNT, CDR2 YENEEA. The V end lost 5 bases, the J end lost 2 bases, and 14 bases lay between the germline ends. This CDR3 has 15 residues. CDR3 sequence (DNA): TGTGCCAGCAGCATGGGACGGCAGCCCACAGATACGCAGTATTTT. Translated: CASSMGRQPTDTQYF.

The rearrangement joins TRBV5-1 to TRBJ2-7, with TRBD2 as a possible D gene (6 bases). The CDR3 covers 14 residues. CDR1 and CDR2 from the germline V gene are SGHRS and YFSETQ. V dropped 0 bases and J dropped 4 bases, with 11 bases sitting between them. The CDR3 sequence: CASSLADGRYEQYF. CDR3 DNA: TGCGCCAGCAGCTTGGCGGATGGGAGGTACGAGCAGTACTTC.

The V and J genes are TRBV6-4 and TRBJ1-1; D call uncertain. The CDR3 consists of 13 residues. V lost 6 bases and J 0 bases, leaving 8 bases between the germline ends. Germline values: CDR1 MRHNA, CDR2 SNTAGT. CDR3 nucleotide sequence: TGTGCCAGCAGCCTCCAGGTGAACACTGAAGCTTTCTTT. The encoded protein is CASSLQVNTEAFF.

This clone came up once. The rearrangement links TRBV2 to TRBJ2-5; TRBD2 aligns across 14 bases. V shed 6 bases, J shed 9 bases, and the junction held 12 bases outside the gene matches. The length of the CDR3 is 16 residues. Germline loops: CDR1 SNHLY, CDR2 FYNNEI. For the CDR3, the DNA is TGTGCCAGCAGGAGGGGACTAGCGGGGGTCCAGCGGGCCCAGTACTTC. It yields the protein CASRRGLAGVQRAQYF.

The V call is TRBV11-2, the J call TRBJ1-2, with unresolved D. CDR3 length: 14 amino acids. V was clipped by 5 bases and J by 2 bases, with 12 bases between them. From germline, CDR1 is SGHAT and CDR2 FQNNGV. Written as DNA, the CDR3 is TGTGCCAGCAGCCCCGACGGAGGAAACTATGGCTACACCTTC. Amino acid sequence: CASSPDGGNYGYTF.

This chain links TRBV27 with TRBJ2-7; weak D call: TRBD1 (6 bases). The CDR3 consists of 13 residues. Between the trimmed V and J ends, which lost 6 bases and 0 bases, there was a span of 9 bases. From germline, CDR1 is MNHEY and CDR2 SMNVEV (reference sequence). The CDR3 coding sequence is TGTGCCAGCAGGACAGGCGACTCCTACGAGCAGTACTTC. This codes for CASRTGDSYEQYF.